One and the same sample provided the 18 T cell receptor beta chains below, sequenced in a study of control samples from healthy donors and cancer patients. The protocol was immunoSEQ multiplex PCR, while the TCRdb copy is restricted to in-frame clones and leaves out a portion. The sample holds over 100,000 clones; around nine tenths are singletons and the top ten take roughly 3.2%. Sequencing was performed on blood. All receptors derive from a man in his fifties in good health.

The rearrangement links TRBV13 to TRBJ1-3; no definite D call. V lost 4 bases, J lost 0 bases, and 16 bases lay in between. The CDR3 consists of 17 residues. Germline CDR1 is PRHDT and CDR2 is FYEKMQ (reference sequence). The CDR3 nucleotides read TGTGCCAGCAGCTCTCGAATGAAGACACTCTCTGGAAACACCATATATTTT. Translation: CASSSRMKTLSGNTIYF.

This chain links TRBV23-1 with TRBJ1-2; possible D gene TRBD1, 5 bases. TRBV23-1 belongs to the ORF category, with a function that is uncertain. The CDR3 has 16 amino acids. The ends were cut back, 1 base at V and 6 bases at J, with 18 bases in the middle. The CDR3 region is CASSQFRGEIPNGYTF. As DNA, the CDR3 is TGCGCCAGCAGTCAATTCCGGGGGGAGATTCCGAATGGCTACACCTTC.

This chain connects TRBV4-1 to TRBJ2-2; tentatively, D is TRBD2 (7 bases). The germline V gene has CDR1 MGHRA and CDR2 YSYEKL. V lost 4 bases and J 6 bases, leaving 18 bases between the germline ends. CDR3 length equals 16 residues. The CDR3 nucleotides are TGCGCCAGCAGCCCCCGCGGGGGCGAGAGCTCCGGGGAGCTGTTTTTT. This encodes CASSPRGGESSGELFF.

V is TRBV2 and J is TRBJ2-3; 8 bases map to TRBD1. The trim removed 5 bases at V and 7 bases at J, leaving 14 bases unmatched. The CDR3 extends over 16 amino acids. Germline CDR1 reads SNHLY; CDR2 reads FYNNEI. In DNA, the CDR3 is TGTGCCAGCAGTCCCGCCCCCGGACAGGGATGGAATACGCAGTATTTT. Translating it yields CASSPAPGQGWNTQYF. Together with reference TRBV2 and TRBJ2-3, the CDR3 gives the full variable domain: EPEVTQTPSHQVTQMGQEVILRCVPISNHLYFYWYRQILGQKVEFLVSFYNNEISEKSEIFDDQFSVERPDGSNFTLKIRSTKLEDSAMYFCASSPAPGQGWNTQYFGPGTRLTVL.

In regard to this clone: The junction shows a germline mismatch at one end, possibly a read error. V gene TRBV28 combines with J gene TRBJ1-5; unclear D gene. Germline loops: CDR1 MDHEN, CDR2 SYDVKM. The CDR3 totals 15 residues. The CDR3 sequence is CASSRLTSSSQPQHF. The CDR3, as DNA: TGTGCCAGCAGCCGCCTTACTTCTAGCAGTCAGCCCCAGCATTTT.

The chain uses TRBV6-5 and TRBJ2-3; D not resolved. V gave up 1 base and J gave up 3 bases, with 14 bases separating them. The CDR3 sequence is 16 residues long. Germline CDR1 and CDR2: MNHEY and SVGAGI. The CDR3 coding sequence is TGTGCCAGCAGTTACTACAGCGTAAAAAATACAGATACGCAGTATTTT. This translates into CASSYYSVKNTDTQYF.

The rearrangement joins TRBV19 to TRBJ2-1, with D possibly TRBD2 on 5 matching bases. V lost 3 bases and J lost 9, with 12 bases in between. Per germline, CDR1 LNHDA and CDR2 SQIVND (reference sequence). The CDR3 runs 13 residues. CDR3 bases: TGTGCCAGTAGTATGGAGGCACGGGGTGAGCAGTTCTTC. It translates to CASSMEARGEQFF. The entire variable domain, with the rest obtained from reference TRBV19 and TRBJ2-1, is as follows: DGGITQSPKYLFRKEGQNVTLSCEQNLNHDAMYWYRQDPGQGLRLIYYSQIVNDFQKGDIAEGYSVSREKKESFPLTVTSAQKNPTAFYLCASSMEARGEQFFGPGTRLTVL.

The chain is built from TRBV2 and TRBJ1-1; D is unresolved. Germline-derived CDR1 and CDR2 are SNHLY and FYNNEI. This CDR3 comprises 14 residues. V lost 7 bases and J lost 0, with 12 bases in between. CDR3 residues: CASKATGLNTEAFF. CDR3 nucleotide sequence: TGTGCCAGCAAGGCCACGGGCCTGAACACTGAAGCTTTCTTT. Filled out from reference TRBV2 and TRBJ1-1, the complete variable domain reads EPEVTQTPSHQVTQMGQEVILRCVPISNHLYFYWYRQILGQKVEFLVSFYNNEISEKSEIFDDQFSVERPDGSNFTLKIRSTKLEDSAMYFCASKATGLNTEAFFGQGTRLTVV.

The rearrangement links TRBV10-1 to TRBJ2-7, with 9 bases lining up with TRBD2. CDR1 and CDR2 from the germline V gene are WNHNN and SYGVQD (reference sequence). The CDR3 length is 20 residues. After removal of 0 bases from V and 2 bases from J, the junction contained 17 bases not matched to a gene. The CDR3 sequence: CASSESTQRGVLLITYEQYF. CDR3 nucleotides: TGCGCCAGCAGTGAGTCGACCCAGCGGGGGGTCCTCCTTATTACCTACGAGCAGTACTTC.

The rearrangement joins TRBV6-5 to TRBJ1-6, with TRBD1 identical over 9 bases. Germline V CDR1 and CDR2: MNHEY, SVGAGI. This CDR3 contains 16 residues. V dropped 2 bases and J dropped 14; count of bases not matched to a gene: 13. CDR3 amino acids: CASSYPPGQGLVALHF. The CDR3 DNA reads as TGTGCCAGCAGTTACCCGCCGGGACAGGGACTCGTGGCCCTCCACTTT.

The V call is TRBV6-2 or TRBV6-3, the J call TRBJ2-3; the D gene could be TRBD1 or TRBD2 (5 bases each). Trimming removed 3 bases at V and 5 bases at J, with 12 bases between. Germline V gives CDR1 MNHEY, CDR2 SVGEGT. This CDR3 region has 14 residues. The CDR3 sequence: CASSYTLGVDTQYF. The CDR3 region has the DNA TGTGCCAGCAGTTATACATTGGGGGTAGATACGCAGTATTTT.

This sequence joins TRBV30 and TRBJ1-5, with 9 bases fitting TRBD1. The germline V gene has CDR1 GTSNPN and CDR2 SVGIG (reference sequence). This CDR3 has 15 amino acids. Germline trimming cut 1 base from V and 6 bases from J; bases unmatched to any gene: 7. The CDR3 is CAWSASDRGGQPQHF. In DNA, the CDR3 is TGTGCCTGGAGTGCATCGGACAGGGGAGGTCAGCCCCAGCATTTT. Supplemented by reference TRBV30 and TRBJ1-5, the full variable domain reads SQTIHQWPATLVQPVGSPLSLECTVEGTSNPNLYWYRQAAGRGLQLLFYSVGIGQISSEVPQNLSASRPQDRQFILSSKKLLLSDSGFYLCAWSASDRGGQPQHFGDGTRLSIL.

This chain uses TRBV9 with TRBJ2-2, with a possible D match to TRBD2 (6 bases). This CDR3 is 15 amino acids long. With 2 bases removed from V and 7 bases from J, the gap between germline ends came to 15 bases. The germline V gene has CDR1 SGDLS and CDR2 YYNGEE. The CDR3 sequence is CASSVGGSLDGELFF. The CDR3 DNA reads TGTGCCAGCAGCGTTGGGGGGTCCTTAGACGGGGAGCTGTTTTTT.

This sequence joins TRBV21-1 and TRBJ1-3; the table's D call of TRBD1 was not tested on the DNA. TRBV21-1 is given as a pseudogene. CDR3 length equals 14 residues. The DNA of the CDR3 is TGTGCCAGCAGCACCCGGGACAGGGACAACACCATATATTTT. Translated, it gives CASSTRDRDNTIYF.

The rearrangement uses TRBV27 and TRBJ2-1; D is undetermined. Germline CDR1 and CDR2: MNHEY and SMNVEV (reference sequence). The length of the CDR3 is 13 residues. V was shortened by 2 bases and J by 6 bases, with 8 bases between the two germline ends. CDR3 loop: CASSLRYSNEQFF. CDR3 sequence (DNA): TGTGCCAGCAGTTTAAGGTACAGCAATGAGCAGTTCTTC.

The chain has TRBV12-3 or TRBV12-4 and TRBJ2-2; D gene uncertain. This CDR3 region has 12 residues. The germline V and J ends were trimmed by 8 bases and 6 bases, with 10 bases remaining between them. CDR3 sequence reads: CASLVRAGELFF. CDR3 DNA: TGTGCCAGCCTAGTACGGGCCGGGGAGCTGTTTTTT.

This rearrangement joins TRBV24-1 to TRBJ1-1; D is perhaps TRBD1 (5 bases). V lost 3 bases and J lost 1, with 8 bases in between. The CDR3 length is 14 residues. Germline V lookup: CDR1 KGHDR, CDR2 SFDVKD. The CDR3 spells CATSDGQTNTEAFF. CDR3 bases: TGTGCCACCAGTGATGGACAAACGAACACTGAAGCTTTCTTT.

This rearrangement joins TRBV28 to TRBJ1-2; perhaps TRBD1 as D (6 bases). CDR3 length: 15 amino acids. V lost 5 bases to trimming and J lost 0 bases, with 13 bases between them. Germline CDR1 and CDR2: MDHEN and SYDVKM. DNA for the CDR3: TGTGCCAGCAGTCAAGGACAGCAAGCTAACTATGGCTACACCTTC. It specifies CASSQGQQANYGYTF.